A single sample gave rise to the 31 T cell receptor beta chains below, sequenced in a study of blood T cell repertoires in COVID-19. The table came from immunoSEQ multiplex PCR; TCRdb's copy has only in-frame clones and leaves some out. The sample yields around 300,000 clones, over 75% seen once. What was sequenced was PBMCs or T cells enriched from blood (not recorded which). Receptor source: a man aged 25 to 45 who had recovered from COVID-19.

The chain has TRBV7-9 and TRBJ2-1; D is possibly TRBD2 (5 bases). Per germline, CDR1 SEHNR and CDR2 FQNEAQ (reference sequence). Trimming stripped 5 bases from V and 4 bases from J, with 12 bases between. This CDR3 has 14 amino acids. Written as DNA, the CDR3 is TGTGCCAGCAGCCCCCCCGGGGTATACAATGAGCAGTTCTTC. Protein sequence: CASSPPGVYNEQFF.

The chain carries TRBV18 and TRBJ1-1; TRBD1 agrees at 9 bases. Losses at the gene ends were 8 bases for V and 0 bases for J; bases not matched to a gene: 4. The CDR3 extends over 14 amino acids. Germline CDR1 reads KGHSH; CDR2 reads LQKENI. CDR3: CASTRDRVNTEAFF. CDR3 bases: TGTGCCAGCACCCGGGACAGGGTGAACACTGAAGCTTTCTTT.

This chain connects TRBV5-1 to TRBJ2-7, with 9 bases lining up with TRBD1. J lost 5 bases, V lost 1 base, and 7 bases had no gene match. The CDR3 extends over 15 amino acids. Germline-derived CDR1 and CDR2 are SGHRS and YFSETQ. The CDR3 bases are TGCGCCAGCAGCTTGCTTCCGGGACAGGGCCACGAGCAGTACTTC. It specifies CASSLLPGQGHEQYF. The variable domain in full, with the rest retrieved from reference TRBV5-1 and TRBJ2-7, is KAGVTQTPRYLIKTRGQQVTLSCSPISGHRSVSWYQQTPGQGLQFLFEYFSETQRNKGNFPGRFSGRQFSNSRSEMNVSTLELGDSALYLCASSLLPGQGHEQYFGPGTRLTVT.

The chain combines TRBV28 with TRBJ1-4; 7 nucleotides agree with TRBD1. Looked up from germline, CDR1 is MDHEN and CDR2 is SYDVKM. The CDR3 length is 15 residues. The trim removed 5 bases at V and 4 bases at J, leaving 7 bases unmatched. CDR3 nucleotides: TGTGCCAGCAGTCTCGAGGGGGCTAATAATGAAAAACTGTTTTTT. Amino acids: CASSLEGANNEKLFF. The variable domain in full, completed from reference TRBV28 and TRBJ1-4, reads DVKVTQSSRYLVKRTGEKVFLECVQDMDHENMFWYRQDPGLGLRLIYFSYDVKMKEKGDIPEGYSVSREKKERFSLILESASTNQTSMYLCASSLEGANNEKLFFGSGTQLSVL.

This rearrangement joins TRBV4-1 to TRBJ2-2, with TRBD1 matching 9 bases. Per germline, CDR1 MGHRA and CDR2 YSYEKL. The V and J ends lost 1 base and 4 bases, in that order; junction bases with no gene match: 1. The CDR3 extends over 15 amino acids. This chain's CDR3 is CASSQGGQGTGELFF. CDR3 in DNA: TGCGCCAGCAGCCAAGGGGGACAGGGCACCGGGGAGCTGTTTTTT.

This chain connects TRBV5-1 to TRBJ2-2; weak D call: TRBD2 (5 bases). The germline CDR1 and CDR2 sequences are SGHRS and YFSETQ. The CDR3 is made up of 15 amino acids. Trimming removed 2 bases at V and 0 bases at J, with 8 bases between. The CDR3: CASSFSAANTGELFF. CDR3 sequence (DNA): TGCGCCAGCAGCTTTTCAGCGGCGAACACCGGGGAGCTGTTTTTT.

The J gene is TRBJ2-3, the V gene TRBV7-9; 8 nucleotides agree with TRBD2. This CDR3 spans 17 amino acids. The trim removed 1 base at V and 0 bases at J, leaving 6 bases unmatched. CDR1 is SEHNR and CDR2 is FQNEAQ in the germline V gene (reference sequence). For the CDR3, the DNA is TGTGCCAGCAGCTTAGGAACCTTAGCGGGGAGCACAGATACGCAGTATTTT. This sequence encodes CASSLGTLAGSTDTQYF.

The CDR3: CASSLRALAGGLGRSDTQYF. In DNA form, the CDR3 reads TGTGCCAGCAGCTTAAGGGCACTAGCGGGGGGGCTGGGGAGGTCAGATACGCAGTATTTT. The rearrangement uses TRBV7-8 and TRBJ2-3, with TRBD2 identical over 13 bases. J gave up 4 bases and V 2 bases, and 15 bases lay outside the gene matches. CDR3 size: 20 residues. Germline lookup yields CDR1 SGHVS and CDR2 FQNEAQ.

This chain connects TRBV30 to TRBJ1-1, with TRBD1 identical over 9 bases. There are 16 residues in the CDR3. Looked up from germline, CDR1 is GTSNPN and CDR2 is SVGIG (reference sequence). The junction had 12 bases not matched to a gene; V was cut back by 2 bases and J by 5 bases. As DNA, the CDR3 is TGTGCCTGGAGTCCCGGGACAGGGATCAAGTGGACTGAAGCTTTCTTT. Its translation is CAWSPGTGIKWTEAFF.

V gene TRBV25-1 combines with J gene TRBJ1-5; 8 bases agree with TRBD1. After removal of 4 bases from V and 3 bases from J, the junction contained 5 bases not matched to a gene. Germline assignment: CDR1 MGHDK and CDR2 SYGVNS. The CDR3 consists of 15 residues. The CDR3 here is CASSGGTGFNQPQHF. The CDR3 nucleotides are TGTGCCAGCAGTGGGGGGACAGGTTTCAATCAGCCCCAGCATTTT.

Regarding this clone: Other DNA sequences in the same sample also yield this CDR3. This sequence joins TRBV12-3 or TRBV12-4 and TRBJ2-7; possible D gene TRBD1, 5 bases. The V and J ends lost 2 bases and 4 bases respectively, with 9 bases between them. CDR3 length equals 13 residues. The CDR3 here is CASSLRGGYEQYF. CDR3 sequence (DNA): TGTGCCAGCAGTTTAAGGGGTGGGTACGAGCAGTACTTC.

This clone was detected only once. The gene calls are TRBV9 and TRBJ2-7; 13 positions match TRBD2. V dropped 3 bases and J dropped 5; count of bases not matched to a gene: 5. This CDR3 is built from 15 residues. Germline V CDR1 and CDR2: SGDLS, YYNGEE. DNA for the CDR3: TGTGCCAGCAGCGCTACCGGGACTAGCGGGAACGAGCAGTACTTC. Translated: CASSATGTSGNEQYF.

CDR3: CASSYLADYNEQFF. The CDR3, as DNA: TGTGCCAGCAGTTATTTGGCAGACTACAATGAGCAGTTCTTC. The V call is TRBV6-2 or TRBV6-3, the J call TRBJ2-1; D gene uncertain. Looked up from germline, CDR1 is MNHEY and CDR2 is SVGEGT. The CDR3 totals 14 residues. V shed 3 bases and J shed 3 bases, with 9 bases lying between them.

The rearrangement uses TRBV5-1 and TRBJ1-4, with a possible D match to TRBD1 (5 bases). V was cut by 4 bases and J by 6 bases, with 13 bases left in between. The V gene's germline CDR1 is SGHRS and CDR2 YFSETQ. CDR3 length: 14 residues. CDR3 protein: CASSDKAGDEKLFF. The DNA for the CDR3 is TGCGCCAGCAGCGACAAAGCGGGGGATGAAAAACTGTTTTTT.

V usage is TRBV7-6 and J usage is TRBJ2-3, with 7 bases lining up with TRBD2. V dropped 2 bases and J dropped 5; count of bases not matched to a gene: 10. This CDR3 spans 16 amino acids. Per germline, CDR1 SGHVS and CDR2 FNYEAQ. CDR3 in amino acids: CASSLRLGEGVDTQYF. The CDR3 coding sequence is TGTGCCAGCAGCTTAAGGTTGGGGGAGGGCGTAGATACGCAGTATTTT. Full variable domain (rest looked up from reference TRBV7-6 and TRBJ2-3): GAGVSQSPRYKVTKRGQDVALRCDPISGHVSLYWYRQALGQGPEFLTYFNYEAQQDKSGLPNDRFSAERPEGSISTLTIQRTEQRDSAMYRCASSLRLGEGVDTQYFGPGTRLTVL.

The chain is built from TRBV19 and TRBJ1-1; D not certain. Germline V CDR1 and CDR2: LNHDA, SQIVND (reference sequence). This CDR3 is built from 14 residues. The V end lost 5 bases, the J end lost 6 bases, and 16 bases lay between the germline ends. In DNA, the CDR3 is TGTGCCAGTAGTGCACGCCAGGTCATTGCTGAAGCTTTCTTT. This translates into CASSARQVIAEAFF.

The J gene is TRBJ1-6, the V gene TRBV3-1 (or the pseudogene TRBV3-2); TRBD1 is a possible D gene (6 bases). V lost 4 bases to trimming and J lost 2 bases, with 15 bases between them. The germline CDR1 and CDR2 sequences are LGHDT and YNNKEL (reference sequence). This CDR3 spans 17 amino acids. CDR3 sequence: CASSRAGRTAYNSPLHF. The CDR3 DNA sequence: TGTGCCAGCAGCCGCGCGGGCCGGACAGCCTATAATTCACCCCTCCACTTT.

The CDR3 bases are TGTGCCAGCTCACCAGGGACAGCGAATGAAAAACTGTTTTTT. This translates into CASSPGTANEKLFF. The chain has TRBV18 and TRBJ1-4, with TRBD1 identical over 7 bases. The CDR3 is 14 amino acids. Looked up from germline, CDR1 is KGHSH and CDR2 is LQKENI. With 2 bases clipped from V and 5 bases from J, the junction kept 2 bases outside the gene matches.

A word on this clone: In the same sample, other DNA sequences code for this CDR3. The chain combines TRBV11-2 with TRBJ2-5; 7 positions agree with TRBD1. Trimming removed 5 bases from V and 0 bases from J; junction bases left unmatched: 3. CDR3 length: 14 amino acids. CDR1 is SGHAT and CDR2 is FQNNGV in the germline V gene. The DNA of the CDR3 is TGTGCCAGCAGCCTGGGACAGTACCAAGAGACCCAGTACTTC. It yields the protein CASSLGQYQETQYF. The entire variable domain, with the rest obtained from reference TRBV11-2 and TRBJ2-5, is as follows: EAGVAQSPRYKIIEKRQSVAFWCNPISGHATLYWYQQILGQGPKLLIQFQNNGVVDDSQLPKDRFSAERLKGVDSTLKIQPAKLEDSAVYLCASSLGQYQETQYFGPGTRLLVL.

V usage is TRBV27 and J usage is TRBJ2-7; no clear D gene. CDR3 length: 14 residues. V was cut by 6 bases and J by 5 bases, with 17 bases left in between. Per the germline V gene, CDR1 is MNHEY and CDR2 is SMNVEV (reference sequence). CDR3 in amino acids: CASSPSRLLDEQYF. The DNA of the CDR3 is TGTGCCAGCAGCCCATCCCGCCTACTGGACGAGCAGTACTTC.

V gene TRBV9 combines with J gene TRBJ1-4, with D perhaps matching TRBD1 (6 bases). The length of the CDR3 is 15 residues. V gave up 0 bases and J gave up 4 bases, with 10 bases separating them. CDR1 is SGDLS and CDR2 is YYNGEE in the germline V gene. CDR3 sequence reads: CASSVAGVHNEKLFF. In nucleotides, the CDR3 is TGTGCCAGCAGCGTAGCAGGGGTCCATAATGAAAAACTGTTTTTT.

The J gene is TRBJ1-4, the V gene TRBV15, with 7 nucleotides matching TRBD1. The CDR3 spans 14 residues. After removal of 5 bases from V and 7 bases from J, the junction contained 7 bases not matched to a gene. Germline-derived CDR1 and CDR2 are LNHNV and YYDKDF (reference sequence). This chain's CDR3 is CATSSRGRSEKLFF. The DNA for the CDR3 is TGTGCCACCAGCTCCAGGGGGAGGTCTGAAAAACTGTTTTTT.

This chain connects TRBV4-1 to TRBJ2-7, with D unresolved. Deletions cut 2 bases from V and 0 bases from J, with 14 bases between. This CDR3 comprises 16 residues. The germline V gene has CDR1 MGHRA and CDR2 YSYEKL. As DNA, the CDR3 is TGCGCCAGCAGCCAATTATCAGGAAGCAGCTCCTACGAGCAGTACTTC. Its protein product is CASSQLSGSSSYEQYF.

This clone came up once. Other DNA sequences in the sample encode the same CDR3. The rearrangement links TRBV19 to TRBJ1-6, with 8 bases that match TRBD1. J was trimmed by 6 bases and V by 2 bases; bases with no gene match: 0. Germline-derived CDR1 and CDR2 are LNHDA and SQIVND (reference sequence). The CDR3 is made up of 14 amino acids. The CDR3 region has the DNA TGTGCCAGTAGTATAACAGGGGGTAATTCACCCCTCCACTTT. As protein: CASSITGGNSPLHF.

The chain is built from TRBV12-5 and TRBJ1-2; the match to TRBD1 covers 7 bases. The CDR3 runs to 15 residues. V dropped 4 bases and J dropped 3; count of bases not matched to a gene: 8. Germline CDR1 is LGHNT and CDR2 is FRNRAP. The CDR3 nucleotides are TGTGCTAGTGGTTCCAATCCGAGGGGGCACTATGGCTACACCTTC. It translates to CASGSNPRGHYGYTF.

The chain combines TRBV2 with TRBJ1-5; 9 nucleotides line up with TRBD1. The CDR3 sequence is 13 residues long. V lost 6 bases to trimming and J lost 5 bases; unmatched junction nucleotides: 2. The germline V gene encodes CDR1 SNHLY and CDR2 FYNNEI. CDR3: CASRGQGDQPQHF. The CDR3 region has the DNA TGTGCCAGCAGGGGACAGGGCGATCAGCCCCAGCATTTT. Combining the CDR3 with reference TRBV2 and TRBJ1-5 gives the whole variable domain EPEVTQTPSHQVTQMGQEVILRCVPISNHLYFYWYRQILGQKVEFLVSFYNNEISEKSEIFDDQFSVERPDGSNFTLKIRSTKLEDSAMYFCASRGQGDQPQHFGDGTRLSIL.

V is TRBV19 and J is TRBJ1-2; D is uncertain. CDR1 and CDR2 (germline): LNHDA, SQIVND (reference sequence). CDR3 size: 12 residues. Trimming left V 5 bases short and J 4 bases short, with 8 bases between. The DNA of the CDR3 is TGTGCCAGTAGTTACGCGGGCTATGGCTACACCTTC. Amino acid sequence: CASSYAGYGYTF. The entire variable domain, with the rest obtained from reference TRBV19 and TRBJ1-2, is as follows: DGGITQSPKYLFRKEGQNVTLSCEQNLNHDAMYWYRQDPGQGLRLIYYSQIVNDFQKGDIAEGYSVSREKKESFPLTVTSAQKNPTAFYLCASSYAGYGYTFGSGTRLTVV.

The chain links TRBV5-6 to TRBJ1-1; D gene unclear. CDR1 and CDR2 from the germline V gene are SGHDT and YYEEEE. The V and J ends lost 1 base and 2 bases respectively, with 6 bases between them. The CDR3 has 13 amino acids. CDR3: CASSLPLNTEAFF. Written as DNA, the CDR3 is TGTGCCAGCAGCTTGCCTTTAAACACTGAAGCTTTCTTT.

The chain has TRBV4-1 and TRBJ2-3; TRBD2 matches 14 bases. Germline V gene data show CDR1 as MGHRA and CDR2 as YSYEKL. V dropped 1 base and J dropped 0; count of bases not matched to a gene: 3. The CDR3 is 18 amino acids. In DNA form, the CDR3 reads TGCGCCAGCAGCCAAGGACTAGCGGGGGGGTCTAGCACAGATACGCAGTATTTT. This encodes CASSQGLAGGSSTDTQYF.

This clone came up once. The rearrangement joins TRBV9 to TRBJ1-2, with 10 bases aligning to TRBD1. The CDR3 has 15 amino acids. CDR1 is SGDLS, CDR2 YYNGEE, per germline. V was pared by 3 bases and J by 1 base, with 3 bases of the junction left unmatched. As DNA, the CDR3 is TGTGCCAGCAGCGACAGGGACAGGGGTAACTATGGCTACACCTTC. Protein sequence: CASSDRDRGNYGYTF.

The J gene is TRBJ2-3, the V gene TRBV29-1, with D possibly TRBD2 on 6 matching bases. V lost 1 base and J 3 bases, leaving 11 bases between the germline ends. The germline V gene encodes CDR1 SQVTM and CDR2 ANQGSEA. This CDR3 comprises 14 residues. The CDR3 reads CSVEGVGGTDTQYF. For the CDR3, the DNA is TGCAGCGTTGAAGGAGTGGGGGGAACAGATACGCAGTATTTT.